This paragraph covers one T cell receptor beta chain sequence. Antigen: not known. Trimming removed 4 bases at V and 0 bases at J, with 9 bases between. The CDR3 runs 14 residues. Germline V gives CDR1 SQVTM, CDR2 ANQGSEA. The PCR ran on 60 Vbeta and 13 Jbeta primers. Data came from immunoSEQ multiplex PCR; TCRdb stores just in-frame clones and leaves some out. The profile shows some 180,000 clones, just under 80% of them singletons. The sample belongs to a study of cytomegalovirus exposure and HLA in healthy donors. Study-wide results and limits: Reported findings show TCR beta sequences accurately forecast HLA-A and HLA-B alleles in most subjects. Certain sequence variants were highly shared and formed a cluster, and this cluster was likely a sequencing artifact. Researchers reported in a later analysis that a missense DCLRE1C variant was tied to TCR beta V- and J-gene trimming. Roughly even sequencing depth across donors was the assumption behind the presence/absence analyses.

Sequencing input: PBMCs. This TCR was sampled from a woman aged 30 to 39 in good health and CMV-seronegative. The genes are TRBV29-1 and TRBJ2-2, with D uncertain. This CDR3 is CSVGSVSNTGELFF. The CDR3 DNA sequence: TGCAGCGTTGGGAGTGTCTCGAACACCGGGGAGCTGTTTTTT.